The 27 T cell receptor beta chains below all came from one sample that was sequenced in a study of somatic mutations in cytotoxic T cells in rheumatoid arthritis. Produced via immunoSEQ multiplex PCR; TCRdb's table is partial and in-frame only. This sample has about 26,000 clones, with over 80% found just once. The sample taken for sequencing was CD8+ T cells sorted from blood. The receptors were gathered from a man between 50 and 59 years old in good health.

V and J are TRBV10-2 and TRBJ2-1, with D perhaps being TRBD1 or TRBD2 (5 bases each). V dropped 3 bases and J dropped 0 bases, with 12 bases sitting between them. Germline V CDR1 and CDR2: WSHSY, SAAADI. The length of the CDR3 is 16 residues. Here the CDR3 DNA reads TGCGCCAGCAGTGATACTAGGGGAAGCTCCTACAATGAGCAGTTCTTC. This encodes CASSDTRGSSYNEQFF.

This sequence joins TRBV27 and TRBJ2-7; perhaps TRBD2 as D (5 bases). The ends were cut back, 5 bases at V and 7 bases at J, with 12 bases in the middle. The CDR3 is made up of 12 amino acids. Germline CDR1 and CDR2: MNHEY and SMNVEV (reference sequence). CDR3 sequence reads: CASSPPTGEQYF. As DNA, the CDR3 is TGTGCCAGCAGTCCCCCTACGGGGGAGCAGTACTTC.

The CDR3 here is CASSVTPYEGENTGELFF. The CDR3 bases are TGTGCCAGCAGCGTAACGCCCTATGAGGGAGAGAACACCGGGGAGCTGTTTTTT. The chain uses TRBV9 and TRBJ2-2, with a possible D match to TRBD2 (5 bases). The CDR3 is made up of 18 amino acids. V shed 1 base and J shed 1 base, with 17 bases lying between them. The germline V gene encodes CDR1 SGDLS and CDR2 YYNGEE.

This clone was seen a single time. This sequence joins TRBV5-5 and TRBJ2-7; TRBD2 is a possible D gene (6 bases). The germline V gene encodes CDR1 SGHKS and CDR2 YYEKEE (reference sequence). The CDR3 consists of 16 residues. V lost 1 base and J 6 bases, leaving 20 bases between the germline ends. The CDR3 nucleotides read TGTGCCAGCAGCTTGTATGGGCCAAGCCTGGGGGGCGAGCAGTACTTC. It codes for CASSLYGPSLGGEQYF.

This clone appeared once. The chain combines TRBV4-2 with TRBJ1-1, with D uncertain. The germline V and J ends were trimmed by 1 base and 7 bases, with 16 bases remaining between them. Germline loops: CDR1 LGHNA, CDR2 YNFKEQ. This CDR3 comprises 15 residues. The CDR3: CASSQGNSAGYEAFF. CDR3 in DNA: TGTGCCAGCAGCCAAGGGAATTCGGCCGGATATGAAGCTTTCTTT.

The V gene is TRBV29-1, the J gene TRBJ2-7; D might be TRBD1 (6 bases). Trimming removed 4 bases from V and 1 base from J, with 11 bases in between. The CDR3 runs 13 residues. The germline V gene has CDR1 SQVTM and CDR2 ANQGSEA. The CDR3 is CSVVVTGSYEQYF. The CDR3 DNA is TGCAGCGTTGTGGTGACAGGTTCCTACGAGCAGTACTTC.

This clone was counted once. This chain uses TRBV7-8 with TRBJ2-7, with D possibly being TRBD2 (7 bases). Looked up from germline, CDR1 is SGHVS and CDR2 is FQNEAQ. Trimming cost V 2 bases and J 5 bases, with 13 bases left between them. This CDR3 contains 14 residues. CDR3 coding DNA: TGTGCCAGCAGCTTAAGGGGGGGGTTAGACGAGCAGTACTTC. Its protein product is CASSLRGGLDEQYF. The full variable domain, completed using reference TRBV7-8 and TRBJ2-7, is GAGVSQSPRYKVAKRGQDVALRCDPISGHVSLFWYQQALGQGPEFLTYFQNEAQLDKSGLPSDRFFAERPEGSVSTLKIQRTQQEDSAVYLCASSLRGGLDEQYFGPGTRLTVT.

The rearrangement joins TRBV7-9 to TRBJ2-5; D is perhaps TRBD1 or TRBD2 (5 bases each). The V end lost 5 bases, the J end lost 4 bases, and 17 bases lay between the germline ends. The CDR3 has 15 residues. Per germline, CDR1 SEHNR and CDR2 FQNEAQ (reference sequence). The CDR3 sequence: CASSPSGGSGETQYF. CDR3 nucleotides: TGTGCCAGCAGCCCAAGTGGGGGTTCAGGAGAGACCCAGTACTTC.

The chain joins TRBV27 to TRBJ2-7, with unresolved D. V dropped 1 base and J dropped 2 bases, with 18 bases sitting between them. CDR1 and CDR2 (germline): MNHEY, SMNVEV (reference sequence). This CDR3 is 17 amino acids long. CDR3 DNA sequence: TGTGCCAGCAGTTTATTCGGTGTCGTTGGCCTGGCCTACGAGCAGTACTTC. Translated: CASSLFGVVGLAYEQYF.

The chain uses TRBV21-1 and TRBJ2-7; the table gives TRBD2 as D, unverified against the DNA. TRBV21-1 is labeled a pseudogene. The length of the CDR3 is 13 residues. This chain's CDR3 is CASSKGEGYEQYF. CDR3 bases: TGTGCCAGCAGCAAAGGAGAGGGTTACGAGCAGTACTTC.

The J gene is TRBJ1-1, the V gene TRBV5-1; TRBD1 is a possible D gene (6 bases). Germline values: CDR1 SGHRS, CDR2 YFSETQ. The CDR3 has 18 residues. The V end was cut by 4 bases, the J end by 1 base, with 23 bases between. CDR3 amino acids: CASSETGMGAVGNTEAFF. In nucleotides, the CDR3 is TGCGCCAGCAGCGAAACAGGGATGGGGGCTGTAGGGAACACTGAAGCTTTCTTT.

The V call is TRBV6-1, the J call TRBJ2-7, with TRBD2 matching over 11 bases. Germline CDR1 reads MNHNS; CDR2 reads SASEGT. CDR3 length: 15 amino acids. V was clipped by 6 bases and J by 2 bases; unmatched bases: 6. This chain's CDR3 is CASSAGLAETYEQYF. CDR3 coding DNA: TGTGCCAGCAGCGCGGGACTAGCGGAAACCTACGAGCAGTACTTC.

The chain links TRBV7-9 to TRBJ2-3; 13 bases map to TRBD2. CDR1 SEHNR and CDR2 FQNEAQ come from the germline V gene (reference sequence). This CDR3 comprises 18 residues. J lost 2 bases, V lost 3 bases, and 8 bases had no gene match. This CDR3 is CASSFGLAGDPNTDTQYF. CDR3 sequence (DNA): TGTGCCAGCAGCTTTGGACTAGCGGGAGATCCCAACACAGATACGCAGTATTTT.

This clone was picked up a small number of times. J is TRBJ2-7 and V is TRBV27; D not certain. The V and J ends lost 5 bases and 2 bases respectively, with 10 bases between them. CDR1 and CDR2 from the germline V gene are MNHEY and SMNVEV (reference sequence). The CDR3 runs to 13 residues. Here the CDR3 reads CASSPRQTYEQYF. The CDR3 DNA reads TGTGCCAGCAGTCCTAGACAAACCTACGAGCAGTACTTC.

The CDR3 DNA follows: TGTGCCAGCTTAGGACTAGCGGGGATATGGGAGGAGACCCAGTACTTC. Its protein is CASLGLAGIWEETQYF. This chain links TRBV2 with TRBJ2-5, with 12 bases that match TRBD2. Germline V lookup: CDR1 SNHLY, CDR2 FYNNEI. The CDR3 consists of 16 residues. With 8 bases clipped from V and 5 bases from J, the junction kept 12 bases outside the gene matches.

V gene TRBV7-8 combines with J gene TRBJ2-4; tentative D call: TRBD1 (5 bases). The germline V gene has CDR1 SGHVS and CDR2 FQNEAQ. The CDR3 is made up of 15 amino acids. The ends were cut back, 6 bases at V and 16 bases at J, with 28 bases in the middle. The CDR3 DNA is TGTGCCAGCAGTTCACTCGTTTTTGACAGCAACCCTTGTTACTTC. This sequence encodes CASSSLVFDSNPCYF. Based on the CDR3 plus reference TRBV7-8 and TRBJ2-4, the full variable domain is GAGVSQSPRYKVAKRGQDVALRCDPISGHVSLFWYQQALGQGPEFLTYFQNEAQLDKSGLPSDRFFAERPEGSVSTLKIQRTQQEDSAVYLCASSSLVFDSNPCYFGAGTRLSVL.

The chain joins TRBV7-8 to TRBJ1-5; D unresolved. The length of the CDR3 is 12 residues. Germline loops: CDR1 SGHVS, CDR2 FQNEAQ. V gave up 2 bases and J gave up 4 bases, with 3 bases separating them. In DNA form, the CDR3 reads TGTGCCAGCAGCTTAAATAATCAGCCCCAGCATTTT. This codes for CASSLNNQPQHF.

CDR3 bases: TGTGCCAGCAGCTTGAGCCAGGGAACCCACTATGGCTACACCTTC. This gives the protein CASSLSQGTHYGYTF. V is TRBV13 and J is TRBJ1-2; D possibly corresponds to TRBD1 (5 bases). The germline CDR1 and CDR2 sequences are PRHDT and FYEKMQ (reference sequence). This CDR3 has 15 amino acids. V dropped 3 bases and J dropped 3 bases, with 14 bases sitting between them. The full variable domain, rest sourced from reference TRBV13 and TRBJ1-2, is AAGVIQSPRHLIKEKRETATLKCYPIPRHDTVYWYQQGPGQDPQFLISFYEKMQSDKGSIPDRFSAQQFSDYHSELNMSSLELGDSALYFCASSLSQGTHYGYTFGSGTRLTVV.

V usage is TRBV10-3 and J usage is TRBJ2-7, with 10 bases that match TRBD2. Germline values: CDR1 ENHRY, CDR2 SYGVKD. Trimming removed 6 bases from V and 2 bases from J; junction bases left unmatched: 4. This CDR3 contains 14 residues. As DNA, the CDR3 is TGTGCCATCAGACAGCGGGAGGGCCCCTACGAGCAGTACTTC. Translated: CAIRQREGPYEQYF.

This sequence joins TRBV6-5 and TRBJ2-1; 10 nucleotides match TRBD2. CDR3 size: 16 residues. Per the germline V gene, CDR1 is MNHEY and CDR2 is SVGAGI. Germline trimming cut 3 bases from V and 3 bases from J; bases unmatched to any gene: 5. CDR3 coding DNA: TGTGCCAGCAGTTATAGGACTAGCGGATACTACAATGAGCAGTTCTTC. The encoded protein is CASSYRTSGYYNEQFF.

The V call is TRBV11-2, the J call TRBJ2-7; D unclear. Trimming stripped 1 base from V and 0 bases from J, with 7 bases between. The CDR3 is 14 residues long. Germline V gives CDR1 SGHAT, CDR2 FQNNGV. This chain's CDR3 is CASSLGGNSYEQYF. The CDR3 bases are TGTGCCAGCAGCTTAGGTGGAAACTCCTACGAGCAGTACTTC.

The genes are TRBV11-2 and TRBJ2-7, with a tentative D call TRBD1 (5 bases). The V gene lost 8 bases and the J gene lost 6 bases, with 20 bases spanning the gap. This CDR3 is 14 amino acids long. Germline CDR1 SGHAT, CDR2 FQNNGV. The CDR3 here is CASGPPGQPLEQYF. For the CDR3, the DNA is TGTGCCAGCGGCCCCCCCGGACAACCCCTCGAGCAGTACTTC.

The rearrangement uses TRBV2 and TRBJ2-7; 7 bases match TRBD1. The junction had 8 bases not matched to a gene; V was cut back by 6 bases and J by 0 bases. This CDR3 has 15 residues. In germline, CDR1 is SNHLY, CDR2 FYNNEI. Here the CDR3 reads CASSHTGQTSYEQYF. The DNA of the CDR3 is TGTGCCAGCAGCCACACGGGACAGACCTCCTACGAGCAGTACTTC. The entire variable domain, with the rest obtained from reference TRBV2 and TRBJ2-7, is as follows: EPEVTQTPSHQVTQMGQEVILRCVPISNHLYFYWYRQILGQKVEFLVSFYNNEISEKSEIFDDQFSVERPDGSNFTLKIRSTKLEDSAMYFCASSHTGQTSYEQYFGPGTRLTVT.

V is TRBV27 and J is TRBJ2-7, with 13 bases lining up with TRBD2. CDR1 MNHEY and CDR2 SMNVEV come from the germline V gene (reference sequence). V lost 2 bases and J lost 7; bases outside the gene matches: 2. The CDR3 consists of 14 residues. CDR3 sequence (DNA): TGTGCCAGCAGTTTAGGACTAGCGGGAGATGAGCAGTACTTC. Protein product: CASSLGLAGDEQYF.

V usage is TRBV11-2 and J usage is TRBJ1-1; D remains ambiguous. Trimming shortened V by 0 bases and J by 0 bases, and 14 bases separated the two germline ends. Germline CDR1 is SGHAT and CDR2 is FQNNGV. The CDR3 length is 17 residues. Here the CDR3 reads CASSLDFFTGVNTEAFF. As DNA, the CDR3 is TGTGCCAGCAGCTTAGATTTTTTCACCGGAGTGAACACTGAAGCTTTCTTT. Using reference TRBV11-2 and TRBJ1-1 for the parts outside the CDR3, the full variable domain is EAGVAQSPRYKIIEKRQSVAFWCNPISGHATLYWYQQILGQGPKLLIQFQNNGVVDDSQLPKDRFSAERLKGVDSTLKIQPAKLEDSAVYLCASSLDFFTGVNTEAFFGQGTRLTVV.

This sequence joins TRBV7-9 and TRBJ1-4; TRBD1 matches 7 bases. There are 15 residues in the CDR3. V dropped 5 bases and J dropped 6; count of bases not matched to a gene: 9. Germline values: CDR1 SEHNR, CDR2 FQNEAQ (reference sequence). CDR3 in amino acids: CASSPFRGDDEKLFF. The CDR3 coding sequence is TGTGCCAGCAGCCCGTTCAGGGGGGATGATGAAAAACTGTTTTTT.

The chain is built from TRBV5-6 and TRBJ1-5; the match to TRBD1 covers 7 bases. Germline lookup yields CDR1 SGHDT and CDR2 YYEEEE. The CDR3 loop spans 15 amino acids. Trimming took 6 bases from V and 4 from J; bases not matched to a gene: 10. The CDR3: CASNHYRGPNQPQHF. The CDR3 DNA is TGTGCCAGCAACCATTACAGGGGCCCTAATCAGCCCCAGCATTTT.